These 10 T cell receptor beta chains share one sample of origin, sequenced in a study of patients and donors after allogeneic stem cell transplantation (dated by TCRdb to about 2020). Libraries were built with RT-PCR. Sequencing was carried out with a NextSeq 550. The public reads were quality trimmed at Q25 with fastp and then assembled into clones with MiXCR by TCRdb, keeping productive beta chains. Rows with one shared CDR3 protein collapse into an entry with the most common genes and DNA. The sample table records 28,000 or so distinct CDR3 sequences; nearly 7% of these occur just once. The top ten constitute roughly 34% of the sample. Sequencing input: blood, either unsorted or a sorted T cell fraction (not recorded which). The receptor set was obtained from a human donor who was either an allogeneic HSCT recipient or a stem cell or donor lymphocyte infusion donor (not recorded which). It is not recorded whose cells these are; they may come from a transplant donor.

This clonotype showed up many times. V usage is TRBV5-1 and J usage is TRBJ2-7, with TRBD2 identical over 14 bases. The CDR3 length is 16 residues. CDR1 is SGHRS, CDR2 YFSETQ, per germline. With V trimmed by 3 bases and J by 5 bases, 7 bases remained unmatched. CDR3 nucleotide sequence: TGCGCCAGCAGCTCAGGGACTAGCGGGAGTCTCCACGAGCAGTACTTC. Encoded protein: CASSSGTSGSLHEQYF.

The CDR3 region is CASGTGTGTREQYF. DNA of the CDR3: TGTGCCAGCGGCACAGGGACAGGGACCCGCGAGCAGTACTTC. This chain joins TRBV2 and TRBJ2-7; 9 bases align to TRBD1. The CDR3 is made up of 14 amino acids. The V gene's germline CDR1 is SNHLY and CDR2 FYNNEI. V lost 8 bases to trimming and J lost 6 bases; unmatched junction nucleotides: 11.

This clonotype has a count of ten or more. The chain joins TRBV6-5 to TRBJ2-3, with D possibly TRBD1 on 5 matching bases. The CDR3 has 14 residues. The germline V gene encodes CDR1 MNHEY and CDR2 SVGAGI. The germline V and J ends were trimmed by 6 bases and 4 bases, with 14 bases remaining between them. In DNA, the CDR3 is TGTGCCAGCAGGGGGCTAGTTGGACCAGATACGCAGTATTTT. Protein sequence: CASRGLVGPDTQYF.

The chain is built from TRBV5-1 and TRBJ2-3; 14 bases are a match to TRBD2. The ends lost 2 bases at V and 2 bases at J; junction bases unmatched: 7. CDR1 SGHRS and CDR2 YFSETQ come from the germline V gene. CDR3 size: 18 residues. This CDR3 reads CASSFGLAGGALTDTQYF. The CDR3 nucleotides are TGCGCCAGCAGCTTCGGACTAGCGGGAGGAGCCCTCACAGATACGCAGTATTTT.

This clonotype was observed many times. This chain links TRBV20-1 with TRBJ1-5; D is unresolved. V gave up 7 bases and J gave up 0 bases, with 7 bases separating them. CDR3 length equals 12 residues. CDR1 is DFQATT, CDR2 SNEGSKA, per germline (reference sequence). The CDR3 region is CSGGRSNQPQHF. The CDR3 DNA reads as TGCAGTGGTGGGCGTAGCAATCAGCCCCAGCATTTT.

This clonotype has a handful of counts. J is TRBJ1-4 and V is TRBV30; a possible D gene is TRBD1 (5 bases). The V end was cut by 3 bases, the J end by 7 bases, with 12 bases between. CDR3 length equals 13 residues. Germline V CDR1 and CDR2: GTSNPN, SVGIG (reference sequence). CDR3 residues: CAWRGVGGEKLFF. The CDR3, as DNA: TGTGCCTGGAGGGGGGTCGGCGGTGAAAAACTGTTTTTT.

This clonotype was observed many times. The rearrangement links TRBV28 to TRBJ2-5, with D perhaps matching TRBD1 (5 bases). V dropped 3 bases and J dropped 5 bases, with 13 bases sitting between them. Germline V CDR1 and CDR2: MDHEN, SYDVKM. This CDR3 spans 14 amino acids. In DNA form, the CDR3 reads TGTGCCAGCAGTTTGAGTCTGGGGCAGGAGACCCAGTACTTC. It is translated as CASSLSLGQETQYF.

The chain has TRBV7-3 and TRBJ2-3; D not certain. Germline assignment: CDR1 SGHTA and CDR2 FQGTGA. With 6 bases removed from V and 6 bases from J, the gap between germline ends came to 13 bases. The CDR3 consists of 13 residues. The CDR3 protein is CASSTSYADTQYF. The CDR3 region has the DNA TGTGCCAGCAGTACTTCTTATGCTGATACGCAGTATTTT.

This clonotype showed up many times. CDR3 amino acids: CASSLQGAGNQPQHF. CDR3 DNA sequence: TGTGCCAGCAGTTTACAGGGGGCTGGCAATCAGCCCCAGCATTTT. The chain recombines TRBV28 with TRBJ1-5, with 8 bases lining up with TRBD1. The junction had 2 bases not matched to a gene; V was cut back by 2 bases and J by 2 bases. This CDR3 region has 15 residues. The germline CDR1 and CDR2 sequences are MDHEN and SYDVKM.

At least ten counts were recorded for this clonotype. The CDR3 DNA reads as TGTGCCAGCAGCCAAGTCGAGGGGGGACCGACAGATACGCAGTATTTT. This gives the protein CASSQVEGGPTDTQYF. The V and J genes are TRBV4-2 and TRBJ2-3; D may match TRBD1 or TRBD2 (6 bases each). This CDR3 region has 16 residues. CDR1 LGHNA and CDR2 YNFKEQ come from the germline V gene. V was shortened by 1 base and J by 3 bases, with 14 bases between the two germline ends.